This T cell receptor beta chain was obtained from a study of regulatory T cells in long-lasting Graves disease. As for the study in general: Over 5 years of antithyroid drugs with positive TSH receptor antibodies was taken to mean persistent Graves' disease.

This clonotype was detected a few times. Specified time point: persistent/refractory GD, antithyroid drugs over 5 years with positive TRAb. Generation of the TCR library employed RNA extracted from PBMCs. In Xi'an, China, an endocrinology department was the source of patients. A blood draw put around 9.3 milliliters of peripheral blood into EDTA tubes. The TCR beta library used iRepertoire HTBI primers with Arm-PCR amplification of CDR3. TCRdb itself ran the multiplex PCR reads through MiXCR, one entry per CDR3 protein. The table shows about 470,000 distinct CDR3 sequences, with around 21% occurring only once. The CDR3 runs to 15 residues. From germline, CDR1 is SGHRS and CDR2 YFSETQ. Trimming cost V 4 bases and J 8 bases, with 18 bases left between them.

This rearrangement joins TRBV5-1 to TRBJ1-4, with D perhaps matching TRBD1 (6 bases). This material consisted of peripheral blood mononuclear cells (PBMCs), taken when the disease was refractory, from a patient treated with antithyroid drugs. This TCR was sampled from a female donor with Graves disease. CDR3: CASSPLRAGEEKLFF. The CDR3 DNA is TGCGCCAGCAGCCCCTTGAGGGCAGGGGAGGAAAAACTGTTTTTT.